The 8 T cell receptor beta chains below were found in one sample sequenced in a study of post-analysis software for immune sequencing data (dated by TCRdb to 2014 to 2015). The study at large found these results: Patients showed significantly higher frequencies than controls for about 5 TRBV segments, among them TRBV5-6, TRBV5-1 and TRBV20-1.

No antigen has been identified for these receptors. Library preparation employed PCR. The listed sequencing device is Illumina HiSeq 2500. To reduce PCR and sequencing biases, unique molecular identifiers were incorporated into the TCR beta cDNA libraries. TCRdb cleaned the public reads at Q25 with fastp, built clones with MiXCR and kept in-frame beta chains. For every CDR3 protein sequence, its rows merge into one entry that carries the most common genes and DNA. In this sample the table shows approximately 440,000 distinct CDR3 sequences, around 40% of which occur a single time. About 12% of the sample rests with the top ten. The sample consisted of blood. The receptors originated from a girl between 10 and 17 years old with multiple sclerosis.

This clonotype was seen a few times. V gene TRBV24-1 combines with J gene TRBJ1-1; D is undetermined. The germline gives CDR1 KGHDR, CDR2 SFDVKD. The V end was cut by 7 bases, the J end by 1 base, with 9 bases between. The CDR3 runs 13 residues. CDR3 in amino acids: CATRSSRNTEAFF. CDR3 bases: TGTGCCACCAGGTCCAGCAGGAACACTGAAGCTTTCTTT.

The V call is TRBV20-1, the J call TRBJ2-1; 7 bases are shared with TRBD2. CDR1 DFQATT and CDR2 SNEGSKA come from the germline V gene (reference sequence). This CDR3 is built from 14 residues. The V segment lost 6 bases and the J segment 8 bases; nucleotides outside the gene matches: 13. The CDR3 bases are TGCAGTGCCAAAACTAGCGACGTTTACTATGAGCAGTTCTTC. This translates into CSAKTSDVYYEQFF.

The gene calls are TRBV11-2 and TRBJ1-6, with no clear D. The germline CDR1 and CDR2 sequences are SGHAT and FQNNGV. Between the trimmed V and J ends, which lost 5 bases and 6 bases, there was a span of 11 bases. The CDR3 sequence is 14 residues long. Written as DNA, the CDR3 is TGTGCCAGCAGCCCCCGGGAGTTTAATTCACCCCTCCACTTT. As protein: CASSPREFNSPLHF.

A single count supports this clonotype. The chain links TRBV11-2 to TRBJ2-7; TRBD2 might be the D (6 bases). The CDR3 length is 14 residues. Germline assignment: CDR1 SGHAT and CDR2 FQNNGV. The V and J ends lost 4 bases and 6 bases respectively, with 16 bases between them. CDR3 nucleotide sequence: TGTGCCAGCAGCTCAGATCGTGGGGAGGTCGAGCAGTACTTC. It encodes CASSSDRGEVEQYF.

The chain carries TRBV24-1 and TRBJ2-2, with 7 nucleotides matching TRBD1. Germline loops: CDR1 KGHDR, CDR2 SFDVKD. The CDR3 has 17 residues. V dropped 4 bases and J dropped 2; count of bases not matched to a gene: 9. In DNA, the CDR3 is TGTGCCACCAGTGACCCTAGACAGGGACCAAACACCGGGGAGCTGTTTTTT. Its translation is CATSDPRQGPNTGELFF.

CDR3 nucleotide sequence: TGTGCCAGCAGTTTTTCAGGATATAGCAATCAGCCCCAGCATTTT. It codes for CASSFSGYSNQPQHF. The V and J genes are TRBV27 and TRBJ1-5, with D hard to call. The CDR3 is 15 amino acids. Trimming removed 3 bases at V and 0 bases at J, with 9 bases between. Germline-derived CDR1 and CDR2 are MNHEY and SMNVEV (reference sequence).

The DNA for the CDR3 is TGTGCCAGCAGTCCACTGGGACTAGCGGGCTACGAGCAGTACTTC. Amino acid sequence: CASSPLGLAGYEQYF. The chain couples TRBV12-3 or TRBV12-4 to TRBJ2-5, with 12 bases fitting TRBD2. The J call may be wrong; the DNA end is better matched by TRBJ2-7. The CDR3 extends over 15 amino acids.

Points on this clonotype: One junction end does not reproduce the germline sequence, and a read error may be involved. This chain connects TRBV12-3 or TRBV12-4 to TRBJ2-5; perhaps TRBD2 as D (5 bases). The J call may be mistaken, given a closer DNA end match to TRBJ2-7. This CDR3 has 16 amino acids. The CDR3 DNA reads TGTGCCAGCAATTTAGTGCTCTGGAAGGGAGTCCACGAGCAGTACTTC. Protein sequence: CASNLVLWKGVHEQYF.